The rows below give T cell receptor beta chains drawn from one sample of a study of T cell responses to AZD1222 COVID-19 vaccine. Produced via immunoSEQ multiplex PCR; TCRdb's table is partial and in-frame only. The repertoire has roughly 140,000 clones, roughly nine tenths of them found once; the top ten carry 9.3%. The sample in question was peripheral blood, obtained 28 days after the second AZD1222 dose. All receptors come from an adult who received the AZD1222 COVID-19 vaccine. Each CDR3 is given with its conserved first and last residue. Each record gives: clone size, D gene, J gene, V gene, CDR3 protein, CDR3 DNA. D genes are given only for firm matches. For some rows the clone size is stated as once, few or many, or as a class when expanded; others skip it.

clone_size: NA; d_call: NA; j_call: TRBJ1-1; v_call: TRBV9; cdr3_aa: CASTSMVTGPEAFF; cdr3_nt: TGTGCCAGCACCTCCATGGTAACAGGGCCTGAAGCTTTCTTT
clone_size: once; d_call: NA; j_call: TRBJ1-2; v_call: TRBV6-5; cdr3_aa: CASSYSSLTGYTF; cdr3_nt: TGTGCCAGCAGTTACTCTTCACTAACCGGCTACACCTTC
clone_size: NA; d_call: TRBD1; j_call: TRBJ1-5; v_call: TRBV5-1; cdr3_aa: CASSLDGTGGLQPQHF; cdr3_nt: TGCGCCAGCAGCTTGGATGGGACAGGGGGCTTACAGCCCCAGCATTTT
clone_size: NA; d_call: NA; j_call: TRBJ1-2; v_call: TRBV24-1; cdr3_aa: CATSDSRARGYTF; cdr3_nt: TGTGCCACCAGTGATTCGCGGGCGCGTGGCTACACCTTC
clone_size: NA; d_call: NA; j_call: TRBJ1-2; v_call: TRBV7-2; cdr3_aa: CASSPPLGIGYGYTF; cdr3_nt: TGTGCCAGCAGCCCTCCCCTCGGTATTGGCTATGGCTACACCTTC
clone_size: NA; d_call: NA; j_call: TRBJ1-2; v_call: TRBV7-9; cdr3_aa: CASSLLAVLNYGYTF; cdr3_nt: TGTGCCAGCAGCCTCCTGGCCGTTCTGAACTATGGCTACACCTTC
clone_size: NA; d_call: TRBD1; j_call: TRBJ1-5; v_call: TRBV30; cdr3_aa: CAWSSTGTEYQPQHF; cdr3_nt: TGTGCCTGGAGCTCAACCGGGACAGAGTATCAGCCCCAGCATTTT
clone_size: NA; d_call: NA; j_call: TRBJ1-1; v_call: TRBV18; cdr3_aa: CASSRQSVDTEAFF; cdr3_nt: TGTGCCAGCTCAAGACAGTCTGTGGACACTGAAGCTTTCTTT
clone_size: NA; d_call: NA; j_call: TRBJ1-1; v_call: TRBV9; cdr3_aa: CARVNTEAFF; cdr3_nt: TGTGCCAGAGTGAACACTGAAGCTTTCTTT
clone_size: NA; d_call: NA; j_call: TRBJ2-3; v_call: TRBV19; cdr3_aa: CASIDPRGGTDTQYF; cdr3_nt: TGTGCCAGTATAGATCCTAGGGGAGGCACAGATACGCAGTATTTT
clone_size: once; d_call: TRBD2; j_call: TRBJ2-1; v_call: TRBV9; cdr3_aa: CASSLGTSGGVSDEQFF; cdr3_nt: TGTGCCAGCAGCCTTGGGACTAGCGGGGGGGTCAGCGATGAGCAGTTCTTC
clone_size: NA; d_call: NA; j_call: TRBJ2-3; v_call: TRBV10-3; cdr3_aa: CAISEGIYTDTQYF; cdr3_nt: TGTGCCATCAGTGAGGGGATTTACACAGATACGCAGTATTTT
clone_size: NA; d_call: NA; j_call: TRBJ1-1; v_call: TRBV12-5; cdr3_aa: CASGFETGAFF; cdr3_nt: TGTGCTAGTGGTTTCGAGACGGGGGCTTTCTTT
clone_size: NA; d_call: TRBD2; j_call: TRBJ2-7; v_call: TRBV5-1; cdr3_aa: CASKAGEKQYF; cdr3_nt: TGCGCCAGCAAAGCGGGAGAAAAGCAGTACTTC
clone_size: NA; d_call: NA; j_call: TRBJ2-1; v_call: TRBV10-3; cdr3_aa: CAITMGGNEQFF; cdr3_nt: TGTGCCATCACCATGGGGGGTAATGAGCAGTTCTTC
clone_size: once; d_call: NA; j_call: TRBJ1-1; v_call: TRBV18; cdr3_aa: CASSPVLDGGSFF; cdr3_nt: TGTGCCAGCTCACCAGTGTTGGACGGGGGGTCTTTCTTT
clone_size: NA; d_call: NA; j_call: TRBJ1-1; v_call: TRBV27; cdr3_aa: CASSSLQGSMTSWTEAFF; cdr3_nt: TGTGCCAGCAGTTCCCTCCAGGGATCTATGACATCGTGGACTGAAGCTTTCTTT
clone_size: NA; d_call: NA; j_call: TRBJ1-3; v_call: TRBV19; cdr3_aa: CASAQGRGSGNTIYF; cdr3_nt: TGTGCCAGTGCACAGGGACGAGGGAGCGGAAACACCATATATTTT
clone_size: NA; d_call: NA; j_call: TRBJ2-1; v_call: TRBV4-1; cdr3_aa: CASSQDHPGKQFF; cdr3_nt: TGCGCCAGCAGCCAAGATCATCCTGGGAAGCAGTTCTTC
clone_size: NA; d_call: TRBD1; j_call: TRBJ1-4; v_call: TRBV5-4; cdr3_aa: CASSPGTGHGNEKLFF; cdr3_nt: TGTGCCAGCAGTCCCGGGACAGGGCATGGTAATGAAAAACTGTTTTTT
clone_size: NA; d_call: NA; j_call: TRBJ1-1; v_call: TRBV3-1/TRBV3-2; cdr3_aa: CASSPTGIREAFF; cdr3_nt: TGTGCCAGCAGCCCCACAGGGATAAGGGAAGCTTTCTTT
clone_size: NA; d_call: TRBD2; j_call: TRBJ2-2; v_call: TRBV20-1; cdr3_aa: CSASRGTSFTGELFF; cdr3_nt: TGCAGTGCTAGTCGAGGGACTAGCTTTACCGGGGAGCTGTTTTTT
clone_size: NA; d_call: TRBD1; j_call: TRBJ1-3; v_call: TRBV27; cdr3_aa: CASRRLGTEGDTIYF; cdr3_nt: TGTGCCAGCAGGAGATTGGGGACAGAAGGAGACACCATATATTTT
clone_size: NA; d_call: NA; j_call: TRBJ1-1; v_call: TRBV11-2; cdr3_aa: CASSLSDGRTEAFF; cdr3_nt: TGTGCCAGCAGCTTATCGGATGGTAGGACTGAAGCTTTCTTT
clone_size: NA; d_call: TRBD2; j_call: TRBJ2-2; v_call: TRBV7-9; cdr3_aa: CASSVAGAFTGELFF; cdr3_nt: TGTGCCAGCAGTGTAGCGGGGGCGTTCACCGGGGAGCTGTTTTTT
clone_size: NA; d_call: NA; j_call: TRBJ1-2; v_call: TRBV5-4; cdr3_aa: CASSSTATNYGYTF; cdr3_nt: TGTGCCAGCAGCTCCACCGCGACCAACTATGGCTACACCTTC
clone_size: NA; d_call: TRBD1; j_call: TRBJ1-5; v_call: TRBV19; cdr3_aa: CASTQGQSDQPQHF; cdr3_nt: TGTGCCAGTACTCAGGGACAGAGCGATCAGCCCCAGCATTTT
clone_size: once; d_call: NA; j_call: TRBJ1-1; v_call: TRBV30; cdr3_aa: CAWSATGTDNTEAFF; cdr3_nt: TGTGCCTGGAGTGCAACCGGGACGGATAACACTGAAGCTTTCTTT
clone_size: few; d_call: NA; j_call: TRBJ1-3; v_call: TRBV18; cdr3_aa: CASSPGGGSSGNTIYF; cdr3_nt: TGTGCCAGCTCACCAGGTGGGGGGAGCTCTGGAAACACCATATATTTT
clone_size: NA; d_call: TRBD1; j_call: TRBJ1-1; v_call: TRBV11-3; cdr3_aa: CASSFGQGTEAFF; cdr3_nt: TGTGCCAGCAGCTTCGGACAGGGGACTGAAGCTTTCTTT
clone_size: NA; d_call: NA; j_call: TRBJ1-2; v_call: TRBV4-3; cdr3_aa: CASSQATGSYGYTF; cdr3_nt: TGCGCCAGCAGCCAAGCTACAGGAAGCTATGGCTACACCTTC
clone_size: NA; d_call: TRBD1; j_call: TRBJ1-2; v_call: TRBV29-1; cdr3_aa: CSVEKWTGAYTF; cdr3_nt: TGCAGCGTCGAAAAGTGGACAGGGGCCTACACCTTC
clone_size: NA; d_call: NA; j_call: TRBJ1-5; v_call: TRBV27; cdr3_aa: CATGQPQHF; cdr3_nt: TGTGCCACCGGTCAGCCCCAGCATTTT
clone_size: NA; d_call: TRBD1; j_call: TRBJ1-5; v_call: TRBV18; cdr3_aa: CASSPGQDQPQHF; cdr3_nt: TGTGCCAGCTCACCGGGACAGGATCAGCCCCAGCATTTT
clone_size: NA; d_call: NA; j_call: TRBJ1-2; v_call: TRBV20-1; cdr3_aa: CSASKQGRYYGYTF; cdr3_nt: TGCAGTGCTAGTAAACAGGGCCGCTACTATGGCTACACCTTC
clone_size: NA; d_call: NA; j_call: TRBJ1-2; v_call: TRBV24-1; cdr3_aa: CATSEAQGGGYTF; cdr3_nt: TGTGCCACCAGTGAGGCTCAGGGAGGTGGCTACACCTTC
clone_size: NA; d_call: NA; j_call: TRBJ1-1; v_call: TRBV29-1; cdr3_aa: CSVENPLVGTEAFF; cdr3_nt: TGCAGCGTTGAAAATCCGCTAGTGGGCACTGAAGCTTTCTTT
clone_size: NA; d_call: NA; j_call: TRBJ2-5; v_call: TRBV18; cdr3_aa: CASSPKETQYF; cdr3_nt: TGTGCCAGCTCACCAAAAGAGACCCAGTACTTC
clone_size: NA; d_call: TRBD1; j_call: TRBJ1-4; v_call: TRBV9; cdr3_aa: CASSDAQGANEKLFF; cdr3_nt: TGTGCCAGCAGCGACGCCCAGGGGGCTAATGAAAAACTGTTTTTT
clone_size: NA; d_call: TRBD2; j_call: TRBJ2-7; v_call: TRBV6-5; cdr3_aa: CASSSGVAGESEQYF; cdr3_nt: TGTGCCAGCAGTTCCGGGGTAGCGGGAGAATCCGAGCAGTACTTC
clone_size: many; d_call: NA; j_call: TRBJ1-1; v_call: TRBV29-1; cdr3_aa: CSVDSPENTEAFF; cdr3_nt: TGCAGCGTTGACTCCCCAGAGAACACTGAAGCTTTCTTT
clone_size: few; d_call: NA; j_call: TRBJ2-2; v_call: TRBV29-1; cdr3_aa: CSVETLLQGGAGELFF; cdr3_nt: TGCAGCGTTGAGACCCTGCTACAGGGTGGGGCCGGGGAGCTGTTTTTT
clone_size: NA; d_call: NA; j_call: TRBJ1-5; v_call: TRBV7-9; cdr3_aa: CASSLSISNQPQHF; cdr3_nt: TGTGCCAGCAGCTTGAGCATTAGCAATCAGCCCCAGCATTTT
clone_size: NA; d_call: NA; j_call: TRBJ2-3; v_call: TRBV19; cdr3_aa: CASSLLGGSSTDTQYF; cdr3_nt: TGTGCCAGTAGCCTACTAGGAGGGTCCTCCACAGATACGCAGTATTTT
clone_size: NA; d_call: NA; j_call: TRBJ2-5; v_call: TRBV15; cdr3_aa: CATSRTGFQETQYF; cdr3_nt: TGTGCCACCAGCAGAACAGGGTTCCAAGAGACCCAGTACTTC